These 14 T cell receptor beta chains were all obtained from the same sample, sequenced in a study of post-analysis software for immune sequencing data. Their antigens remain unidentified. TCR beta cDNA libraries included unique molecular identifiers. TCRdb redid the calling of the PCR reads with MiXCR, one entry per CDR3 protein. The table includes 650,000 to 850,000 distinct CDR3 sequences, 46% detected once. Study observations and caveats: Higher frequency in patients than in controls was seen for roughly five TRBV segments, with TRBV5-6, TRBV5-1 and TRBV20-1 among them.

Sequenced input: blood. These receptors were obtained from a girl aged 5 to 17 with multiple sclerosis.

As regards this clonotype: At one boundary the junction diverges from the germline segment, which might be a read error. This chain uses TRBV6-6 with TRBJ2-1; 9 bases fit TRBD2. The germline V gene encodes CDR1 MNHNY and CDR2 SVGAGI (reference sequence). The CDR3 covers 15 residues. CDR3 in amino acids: CASSQTSGSHNEQFF. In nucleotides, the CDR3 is TGTGCCAGCAGTCAGACTAGCGGCTCCCACAATGAGCAGTTCTTC.

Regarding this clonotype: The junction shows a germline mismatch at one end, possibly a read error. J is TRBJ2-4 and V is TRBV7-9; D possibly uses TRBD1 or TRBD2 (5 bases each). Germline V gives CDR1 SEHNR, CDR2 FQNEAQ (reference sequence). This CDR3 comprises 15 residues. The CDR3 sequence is CAGSPGPKAKNIQYF. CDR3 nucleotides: TGTGCCGGCAGCCCGGGACCGAAGGCCAAAAACATTCAGTACTTC.

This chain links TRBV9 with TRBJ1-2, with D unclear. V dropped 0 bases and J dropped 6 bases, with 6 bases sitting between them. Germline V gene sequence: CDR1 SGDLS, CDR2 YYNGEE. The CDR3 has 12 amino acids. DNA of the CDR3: TGTGCCAGCAGCGTAGGACCAGATGGCTACACCTTC. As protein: CASSVGPDGYTF.

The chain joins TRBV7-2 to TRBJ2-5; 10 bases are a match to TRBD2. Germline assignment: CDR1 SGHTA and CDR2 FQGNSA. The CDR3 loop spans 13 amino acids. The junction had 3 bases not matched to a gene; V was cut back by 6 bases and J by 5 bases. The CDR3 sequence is CASRPSGSETQYF. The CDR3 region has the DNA TGTGCCAGCAGGCCTAGCGGGAGTGAGACCCAGTACTTC.

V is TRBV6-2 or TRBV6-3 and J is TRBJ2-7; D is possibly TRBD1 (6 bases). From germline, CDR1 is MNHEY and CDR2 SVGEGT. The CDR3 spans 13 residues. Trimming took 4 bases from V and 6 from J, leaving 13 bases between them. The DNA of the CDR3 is TGTGCCAGCAGTTCCAAGAGAGGGGGCGAGCAGTACTTC. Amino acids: CASSSKRGGEQYF.

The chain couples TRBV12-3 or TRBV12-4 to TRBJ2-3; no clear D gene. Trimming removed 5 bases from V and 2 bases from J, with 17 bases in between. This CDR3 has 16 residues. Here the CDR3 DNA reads TGTGCCAGCAGTCACAAGACGCTGCTCAACACAGATACGCAGTATTTT. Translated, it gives CASSHKTLLNTDTQYF.

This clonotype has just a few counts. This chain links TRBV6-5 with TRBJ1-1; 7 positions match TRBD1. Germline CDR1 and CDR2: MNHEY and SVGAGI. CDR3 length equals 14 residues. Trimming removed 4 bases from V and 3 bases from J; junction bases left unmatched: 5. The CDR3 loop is CASSLWDSYTEAFF. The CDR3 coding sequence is TGTGCCAGCAGTTTGTGGGACAGTTACACTGAAGCTTTCTTT.

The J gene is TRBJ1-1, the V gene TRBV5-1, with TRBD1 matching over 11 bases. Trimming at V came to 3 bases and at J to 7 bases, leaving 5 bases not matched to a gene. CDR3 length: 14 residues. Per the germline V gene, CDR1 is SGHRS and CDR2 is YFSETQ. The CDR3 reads CASSWTGGGGEAFF. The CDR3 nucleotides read TGCGCCAGCAGCTGGACAGGGGGCGGGGGTGAAGCTTTCTTT.

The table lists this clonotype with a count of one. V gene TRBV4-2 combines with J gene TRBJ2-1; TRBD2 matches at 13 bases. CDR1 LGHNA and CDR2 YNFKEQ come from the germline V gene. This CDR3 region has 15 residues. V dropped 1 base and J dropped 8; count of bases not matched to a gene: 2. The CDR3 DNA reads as TGTGCCAGCAGCCAAGCACTAGCGGGAGGGTATGAGCAGTTCTTC. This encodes CASSQALAGGYEQFF.

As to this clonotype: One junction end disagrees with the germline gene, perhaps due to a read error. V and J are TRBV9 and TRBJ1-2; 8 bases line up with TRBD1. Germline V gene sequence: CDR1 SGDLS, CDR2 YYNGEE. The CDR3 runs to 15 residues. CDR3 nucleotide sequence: TGTGTCAGCAGCGCTACCCCGACAGGGGAGGGTGGCTACACCTTC. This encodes CVSSATPTGEGGYTF.

The CDR3 reads CASSQAHYEQYF. CDR3 DNA: TGTGCCAGCAGCCAAGCCCACTACGAGCAGTACTTC. This chain connects TRBV3-1 to TRBJ2-7; D remains unclear. Germline loops: CDR1 LGHDT, CDR2 YNNKEL (reference sequence). V was trimmed by 1 base and J by 3 bases, leaving 4 bases between them. The CDR3 sequence is 12 residues long.

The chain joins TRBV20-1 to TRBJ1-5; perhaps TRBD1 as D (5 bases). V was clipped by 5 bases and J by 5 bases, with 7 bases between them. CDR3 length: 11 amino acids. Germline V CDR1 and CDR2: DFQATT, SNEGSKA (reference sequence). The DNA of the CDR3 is TGCAGTGCTGTCAGGGATCAGCCCCAGCATTTT. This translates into CSAVRDQPQHF.

The CDR3 reads CACGTDTGELFF. The CDR3, as DNA: TGTGCCTGCGGGACGGACACCGGGGAGCTGTTTTTT. This chain links TRBV6-6 with TRBJ2-2; D is possibly TRBD2 (6 bases). Germline V gene lookup returns CDR1 MNHNY and CDR2 SVGAGI (reference sequence). The CDR3 totals 12 residues. V was shortened by 11 bases and J by 3 bases, with 10 bases between the two germline ends.

The CDR3 spells CASSRYTAIGLAGGPNYEQYF. The CDR3 DNA follows: TGTGCCAGCAGCCGATACACCGCCATAGGACTAGCGGGAGGCCCCAACTACGAGCAGTACTTC. V and J are TRBV7-6 and TRBJ2-7, with 14 bases identical to TRBD2. CDR3 length: 21 residues. Germline CDR1 reads SGHVS; CDR2 reads FNYEAQ. The V segment lost 5 bases and the J segment 3 bases; nucleotides outside the gene matches: 21.